This TCR beta chain was captured in a study of T cells in Graves' hyperthyroidism and ophthalmopathy (dated by TCRdb to between 2018 and 2021). Regarding the research as a whole: Peripheral blood samples were taken at initial diagnosis, before any treatment was given. An independent validation cohort of around 19 hyperthyroidism patients and about 16 patients who later progressed to ophthalmopathy tested prospective prediction of ophthalmopathy. The study also compared thyroid tissue and blood T-cell repertoires from five or six Graves' hyperthyroidism patients. According to the paper, TCR Vbeta CDR3 sequencing was carried out on some 130 peripheral blood samples, which came from under 50 ophthalmopathy, 75 to 80 hyperthyroidism and roughly 17 progressor patients. A discovery cohort of around 100 patients, about 44 with Graves' ophthalmopathy and fewer than 65 with stable Graves' hyperthyroidism, was used to find distinguishing TCR V-J signatures. After sampling, hyperthyroidism patients received methimazole starting at 30 mg daily, and ophthalmopathy patients received high-dose intravenous methylprednisolone. For training and testing, the roughly 97 patients in the discovery cohort were randomly divided in a 7:3 ratio. The paper as a whole reports these results and caveats: Sample size was not statistically predetermined, and investigators were not blinded to group allocation. During validation, the model predicted progression to ophthalmopathy a median of around 6 months ahead of onset, with around 71% sensitivity and less than 85% specificity. Most expanded thyroid clonotypes (frequency above 0.001) were also detected in blood, suggesting blood repertoires may reflect thyroid immune responses. A 13 V-J signature model separated ophthalmopathy from stable hyperthyroidism, with over 85% sensitivity and roughly 81% specificity in cross-validation and 80%/75% in testing.

Graves' hyperthyroidism was defined as stable when no progression to ophthalmopathy occurred over 18 months of follow-up. The hyperthyroidism patients were between 18 and 65 years old and newly diagnosed, with a disease duration of less than 2 months. Patients with uncontrolled infections, other autoimmune diseases, pregnancy or lactation were excluded. Clinical symptoms, serum thyroxine and TRAb, thyroid ultrasound, and orbital computed tomography formed the basis for the diagnoses. PBMCs were isolated from about 9.2 ml of fresh peripheral blood by Ficoll-Paque density gradient centrifugation. Total RNA was extracted using Trizol reagent, and RNA quality was assessed on an Agilent 2100 Bioanalyzer. Amplification of TCR beta CDR3 regions was carried out from RNA transcripts. A first-round RT-PCR of the TCR CDR3 used the HTBI primer set with the Qiagen OneStep RT-PCR kit. A second multiplex PCR round built the libraries, followed by size selection and purification. Libraries were sequenced paired-end with 100 bp reads on an Illumina HiSeq2000. The original methods were these. SOAPnuke was used to process the raw data, throwing out any read that contained adapters or uncalled bases, had a mean Phred below 15, or lacked an exact constant-primer or identifier match. COPE v1.2.5 was used to merge the high-quality paired reads, and each unique nucleotide sequence was defined as a clonotype. Clonotypes were aligned to IMGT TRBV, TRBD and TRBJ reference segments using MiTCR v1.1. The analysis was restricted to V-J combinations with a frequency above 0.0001, which together covered roughly 99% of the repertoires. The TCS score was defined as F50 (clonal expansion) divided by E x V (chaos), with BLOSUM62-based TCRdist calculated between CDR3 peptides within each V-J. Welch's t-statistics and random forest reduced around 510 V-J features to 13, which were used in a naive Bayes classifier (R e1071). The public reads were run again by TCRdb, first through fastp at Q25 and then through MiXCR, and only productive beta chains were kept. Merged by CDR3 protein, the rows form single entries marked with the most common genes and DNA. TCRdb's processing, not the study's, gives the V and J calls here. This sample lists 300,000 to 400,000 distinct CDR3 sequences; 21% were detected once. The ten largest clones take up 50% of the sample.

To note about this clonotype: Its antigen remains undetermined. There are no base qualities to consult, and no much larger clone falls within one base.

The CDR3 has 15 amino acids, counting the end cysteine and phenylalanine. Just CDR3 DNA is preserved here, 45 bases in frame from base 1. Here V drops 5 bases and J drops 8 bases, and the junction holds 8 bases not matched to any gene. Looking up the germline V gene yields CDR1 SGHDN and CDR2 FVKESK. The chain couples TRBV14 to TRBJ2-2; 10 middle bases align to TRBD2. The source is a woman aged 45-65 years with Graves' hyperthyroidism. The specimen was blood. The CDR3 corresponds to CASSSLLAGSGELFF. In nucleotides, the sequence is TGTGCCAGCAGCTCATTACTAGCGGGATCGGGGGAGCTGTTTTTT. Reference TRBV14 and TRBJ2-2 proteins supply the regions before and after the CDR3; the full variable domain is: EAGVTQFPSHSVIEKGQTVTLRCDPISGHDNLYWYRRVMGKEIKFLLHFVKESKQDESGMPNNRFLAERTGGTYSTLKVQPAELEDSGVYFCASSSLLAGSGELFFGEGSRLTVL.